This is a list of T cell receptor beta chains from one sample in a study of CD8+ T cells in alopecia areata. The table came from immunoSEQ multiplex PCR; TCRdb's copy has only in-frame clones and leaves some out. This table holds about 290,000 clones, roughly 64% found once. The sample consisted of CD4+ T cells sorted from blood, taken at week 24, from a patient treated with tofacitinib. Every receptor here comes from a human donor with alopecia areata. Each CDR3 is given with its conserved first and last residue. A D gene is named only where the DNA matches it firmly. Size tells how often a clone was seen (once, few, many) or the class of an expanded clone, and some rows leave it out.

V	J	size	length	D	CDR3	DNA
TRBV15	TRBJ2-5	-	15	TRBD1	CATSTGGQGSLAQYF	TGTGCCACCAGCACAGGGGGCCAGGGCTCTCTGGCCCAGTACTTC
TRBV11-2	TRBJ2-3	few	14	-	CASSLMETTDTQYF	TGTGCCAGCAGCTTAATGGAGACCACAGATACGCAGTATTTT
TRBV28	TRBJ2-5	-	14	-	CASSTQPGEETQYF	TGTGCCAGCAGTACACAACCAGGGGAAGAGACCCAGTACTTC
TRBV5-6	TRBJ2-2	-	15	-	CASSRDSTNTGELFF	TGTGCCAGCAGCCGTGACAGCACTAACACCGGGGAGCTGTTTTTT
TRBV27	TRBJ1-2	-	13	-	CASSLEGNYGYTF	TGTGCCAGCAGTTTAGAGGGGAACTATGGCTACACCTTC
TRBV6-5	TRBJ1-2	-	14	TRBD1	CASAATGTGVGYTF	TGTGCCAGCGCAGCGACCGGGACAGGGGTTGGCTACACCTTC
TRBV5-6	TRBJ2-3	-	13	-	CASSLTTGDTQYF	TGTGCCAGCAGCTTGACGACAGGTGATACGCAGTATTTT
TRBV2	TRBJ1-1	-	14	TRBD1	CASSIGTGNAEAFF	TGTGCCAGCAGCATCGGGACAGGGAACGCTGAAGCTTTCTTT
TRBV7-8	TRBJ2-2	-	14	-	CASSFRERAGELFF	TGTGCCAGCAGCTTTAGGGAGAGGGCCGGGGAGCTGTTTTTT
TRBV2	TRBJ2-1	-	13	-	CASRDDRTDEQFF	TGTGCCAGCAGGGATGACAGGACAGATGAGCAGTTCTTC
TRBV4-1	TRBJ2-1	-	17	-	CASSRGGGGLGNNEQFF	TGCGCCAGCAGCCGAGGGGGCGGGGGACTAGGGAACAATGAGCAGTTCTTC
TRBV27	TRBJ1-2	-	13	-	CASSRRGYYGYTF	TGTGCCAGCAGTCGGCGGGGTTACTATGGCTACACCTTC
TRBV6-1	TRBJ1-4	-	19	TRBD1	CASSGTRGQPYATNEKLFF	TGTGCCAGCAGTGGAACCAGGGGGCAGCCTTATGCAACTAATGAAAAACTGTTTTTT
TRBV6-6	TRBJ2-3	-	13	-	CATLPGGTDTQYF	TGTGCCACCCTCCCCGGCGGGACAGATACGCAGTATTTT
TRBV5-1	TRBJ1-5	few	18	-	CASSLVPGSLRGNQPQHF	TGCGCCAGCAGCTTGGTGCCAGGGTCCCTTCGGGGCAATCAGCCCCAGCATTTT
TRBV29-1	TRBJ2-3	-	12	-	CSVERITDTQYF	TGCAGCGTTGAACGTATCACAGATACGCAGTATTTT
TRBV28	TRBJ2-5	-	14	TRBD1	CASSYQGVQETQYF	TGTGCCAGCTCCTACCAGGGGGTCCAAGAGACCCAGTACTTC
TRBV29-1	TRBJ1-4	-	14	-	CSVEWTASLGKLFF	TGCAGCGTAGAGTGGACAGCGTCCCTGGGAAAACTGTTTTTT
TRBV7-2	TRBJ1-1	once	13	TRBD1	CASSFQGDTEAFF	TGTGCCAGCAGCTTTCAGGGGGACACTGAAGCTTTCTTT